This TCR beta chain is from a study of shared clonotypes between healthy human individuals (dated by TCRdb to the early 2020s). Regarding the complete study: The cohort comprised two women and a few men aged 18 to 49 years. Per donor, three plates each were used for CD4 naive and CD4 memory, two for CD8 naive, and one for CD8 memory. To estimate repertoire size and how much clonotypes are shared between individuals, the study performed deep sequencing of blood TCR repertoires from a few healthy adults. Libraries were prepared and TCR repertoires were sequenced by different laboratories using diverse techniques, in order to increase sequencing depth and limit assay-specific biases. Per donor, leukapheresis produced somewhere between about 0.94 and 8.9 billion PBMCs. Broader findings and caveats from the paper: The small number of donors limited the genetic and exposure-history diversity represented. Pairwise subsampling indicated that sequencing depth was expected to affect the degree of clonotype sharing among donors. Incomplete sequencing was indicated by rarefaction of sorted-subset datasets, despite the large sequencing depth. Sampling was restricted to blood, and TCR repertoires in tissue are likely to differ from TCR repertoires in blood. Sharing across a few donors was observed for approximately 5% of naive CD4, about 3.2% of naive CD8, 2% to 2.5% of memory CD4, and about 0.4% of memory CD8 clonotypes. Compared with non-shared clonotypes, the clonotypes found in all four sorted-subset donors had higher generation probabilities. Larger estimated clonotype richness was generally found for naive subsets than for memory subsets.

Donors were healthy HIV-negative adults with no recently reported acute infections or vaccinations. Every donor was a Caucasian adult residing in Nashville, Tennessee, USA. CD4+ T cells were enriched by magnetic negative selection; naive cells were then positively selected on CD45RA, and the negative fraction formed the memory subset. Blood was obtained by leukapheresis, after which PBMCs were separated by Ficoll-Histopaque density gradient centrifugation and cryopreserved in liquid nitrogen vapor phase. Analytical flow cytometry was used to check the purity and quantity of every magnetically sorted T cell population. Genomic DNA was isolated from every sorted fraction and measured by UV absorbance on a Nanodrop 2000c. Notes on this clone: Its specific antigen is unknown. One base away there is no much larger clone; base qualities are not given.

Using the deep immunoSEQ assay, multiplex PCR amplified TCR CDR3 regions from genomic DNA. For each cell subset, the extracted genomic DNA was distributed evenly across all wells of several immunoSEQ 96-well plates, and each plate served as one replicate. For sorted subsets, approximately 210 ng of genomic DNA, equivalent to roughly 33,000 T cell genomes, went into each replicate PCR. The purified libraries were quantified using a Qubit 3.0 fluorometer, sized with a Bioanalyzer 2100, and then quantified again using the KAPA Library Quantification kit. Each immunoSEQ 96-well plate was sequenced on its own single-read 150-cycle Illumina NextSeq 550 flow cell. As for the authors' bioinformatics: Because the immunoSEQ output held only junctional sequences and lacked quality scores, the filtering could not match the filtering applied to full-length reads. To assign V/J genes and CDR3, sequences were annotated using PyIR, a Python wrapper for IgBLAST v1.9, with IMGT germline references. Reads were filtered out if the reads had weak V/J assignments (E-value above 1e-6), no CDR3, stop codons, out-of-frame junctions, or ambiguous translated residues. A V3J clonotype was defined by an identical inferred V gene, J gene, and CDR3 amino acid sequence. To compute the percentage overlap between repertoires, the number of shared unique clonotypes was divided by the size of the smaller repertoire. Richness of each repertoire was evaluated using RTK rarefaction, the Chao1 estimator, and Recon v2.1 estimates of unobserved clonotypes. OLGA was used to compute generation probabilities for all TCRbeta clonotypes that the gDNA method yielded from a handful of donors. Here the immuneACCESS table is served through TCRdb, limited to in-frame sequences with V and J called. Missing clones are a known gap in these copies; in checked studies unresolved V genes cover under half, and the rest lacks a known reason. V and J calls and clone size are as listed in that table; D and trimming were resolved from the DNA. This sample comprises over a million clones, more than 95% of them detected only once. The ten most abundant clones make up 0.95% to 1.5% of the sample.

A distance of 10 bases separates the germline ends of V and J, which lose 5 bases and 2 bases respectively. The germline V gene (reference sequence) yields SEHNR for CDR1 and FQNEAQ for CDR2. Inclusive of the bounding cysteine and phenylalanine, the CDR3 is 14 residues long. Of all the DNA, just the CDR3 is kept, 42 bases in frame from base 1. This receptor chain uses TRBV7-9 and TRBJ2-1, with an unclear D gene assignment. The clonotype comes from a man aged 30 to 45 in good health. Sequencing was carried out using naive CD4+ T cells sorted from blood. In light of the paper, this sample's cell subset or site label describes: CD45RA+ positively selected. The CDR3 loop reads CASSPRLPYNEQFF. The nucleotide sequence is TGTGCCAGCAGCCCTCGGTTACCCTACAATGAGCAGTTCTTC.